Shown below are 7 T cell receptor beta chains from a single sample sequenced in a study of T cell clonotyping in hematopoietic cell transplantation. The assay was immunoSEQ multiplex PCR, and TCRdb's table has in-frame clones only and misses some. The data show 8,500 to 14,000 clones, roughly nine tenths seen once. This material consisted of PBMCs, taken 100 days after allogeneic stem cell transplant. The source of these receptors is a female patient between 55 and 75 years old who had an allogeneic stem cell transplant from an unrelated donor, so the T cells may come from the graft donor. Some clones in this sample may be carry-over from other donors' samples.

As to this clone: The same CDR3 arises from other DNA sequences in this sample as well. V gene TRBV6-5 combines with J gene TRBJ2-7; unclear D gene. There are 14 residues in the CDR3. The germline V gene encodes CDR1 MNHEY and CDR2 SVGAGI. V dropped 0 bases and J dropped 3 bases, with 9 bases sitting between them. CDR3 sequence reads: CASSYSGRDYEQYF. CDR3 bases: TGTGCCAGCAGTTACTCGGGCAGAGACTACGAGCAGTACTTC.

The rearrangement joins TRBV7-3 to TRBJ2-3, with D unclear. This CDR3 region has 15 residues. Trimming took 7 bases from V and 2 from J, leaving 16 bases between them. Germline V gene sequence: CDR1 SGHTA, CDR2 FQGTGA. The CDR3 reads CASTLLGSITDTQYF. CDR3 DNA sequence: TGTGCCAGCACCCTATTGGGTTCTATCACAGATACGCAGTATTTT.

The rearrangement joins TRBV4-1 to TRBJ2-6; tentatively, D is TRBD2 (6 bases). Looked up from germline, CDR1 is MGHRA and CDR2 is YSYEKL. The CDR3 consists of 17 residues. Trimming pared 4 bases from V and 0 bases from J, leaving 13 bases between. The CDR3 DNA reads as TGCGCCAGCAGCCTCGGAGCGGGCTACTCTGGGGCCAACGTCCTGACTTTC. Protein sequence: CASSLGAGYSGANVLTF.

The gene calls are TRBV6-5 and TRBJ2-7; D may be TRBD1 (7 bases). This CDR3 is built from 13 residues. Between the trimmed V and J ends, which lost 6 bases and 7 bases, there was a span of 16 bases. Per germline, CDR1 MNHEY and CDR2 SVGAGI. The CDR3 coding sequence is TGTGCCAGCAGACAGGGGACTCTAAGGGAGCAGTACTTC. It is translated as CASRQGTLREQYF.

J is TRBJ1-3 and V is TRBV28; no clear D. Trimming removed 1 base at V and 2 bases at J, with 12 bases between. Germline lookup yields CDR1 MDHEN and CDR2 SYDVKM. This CDR3 spans 16 amino acids. CDR3 DNA: TGTGCCAGCAGTTTATCCTCCCCTTCGGCTGGAAACACCATATATTTT. Amino acid sequence: CASSLSSPSAGNTIYF.

This clone came up once. This chain uses TRBV11-1 with TRBJ2-1; 9 nucleotides align to TRBD2. V lost 0 bases to trimming and J lost 2 bases; unmatched junction nucleotides: 2. Germline CDR1 and CDR2: SGHAT and FQDESV (reference sequence). This CDR3 region has 16 residues. CDR3 nucleotides: TGTGCCAGCAGCTTAGCGAGCGGGAGGACCTACAATGAGCAGTTCTTC. It specifies CASSLASGRTYNEQFF.

The CDR3 DNA reads TGTGCCGGGGACAGGCTTGATGAGCAGTTCTTC. It yields the protein CAGDRLDEQFF. The genes are TRBV7-9 and TRBJ2-1; 8 bases are shared with TRBD1. The junction had 5 bases not matched to a gene; V was cut back by 11 bases and J by 8 bases. This CDR3 region has 11 residues. Germline CDR1 and CDR2: SEHNR and FQNEAQ (reference sequence). The entire variable domain, with the rest obtained from reference TRBV7-9 and TRBJ2-1, is as follows: DTGVSQNPRHKITKRGQNVTFRCDPISEHNRLYWYRQTLGQGPEFLTYFQNEAQLEKSRLLSDRFSAERPKGSFSTLEIQRTEQGDSAMYLCAGDRLDEQFFGPGTRLTVL.